These 31 T cell receptor beta chains came from one sample sequenced in a study of cytomegalovirus exposure and HLA in healthy donors. PCR primers comprised 60 Vbeta and 13 Jbeta primers. The protocol was immunoSEQ multiplex PCR, while the TCRdb copy is restricted to in-frame clones and leaves out a portion. This table holds around 100,000 clones, around 72% found once. Sequenced input: PBMCs. The receptors come from a male donor in good health and CMV-seropositive.

The chain couples TRBV9 to TRBJ1-4, with TRBD1 matching 8 bases. The CDR3 totals 14 residues. J gave up 7 bases and V 3 bases, and 5 bases lay outside the gene matches. Germline lookup yields CDR1 SGDLS and CDR2 YYNGEE. The CDR3 sequence is CASSAQQGGEKLFF. The CDR3 DNA sequence: TGTGCCAGCAGCGCCCAACAGGGGGGTGAAAAACTGTTTTTT.

This clone was counted a single time. This chain links TRBV7-9 with TRBJ1-6; D is unresolved. The germline CDR1 and CDR2 sequences are SEHNR and FQNEAQ (reference sequence). V was cut by 5 bases and J by 8 bases, with 16 bases left in between. The CDR3 is 15 residues long. The CDR3 region is CASSPPAGKDSPLHF. The CDR3, as DNA: TGTGCCAGCAGCCCGCCGGCGGGGAAGGATTCACCCCTCCACTTT. The whole variable domain, filled in from reference TRBV7-9 and TRBJ1-6, reads DTGVSQNPRHKITKRGQNVTFRCDPISEHNRLYWYRQTLGQGPEFLTYFQNEAQLEKSRLLSDRFSAERPKGSFSTLEIQRTEQGDSAMYLCASSPPAGKDSPLHFGNGTRLTVT.

The chain links TRBV5-5 to TRBJ2-3; 7 nucleotides agree with TRBD1. The CDR3 contains 14 residues. J gave up 5 bases and V 3 bases, and 6 bases lay outside the gene matches. From germline, CDR1 is SGHKS and CDR2 YYEKEE (reference sequence). The CDR3 is CASSYDRVGDTQYF. CDR3 in DNA: TGTGCCAGCAGCTATGACAGGGTTGGAGATACGCAGTATTTT.

The CDR3 loop reads CVSKGNTMNTEAFF. CDR3 in DNA: TGTGTTTCAAAGGGGAATACCATGAACACTGAAGCTTTCTTT. The chain combines TRBV10-3 with TRBJ1-1, with D possibly matching TRBD1 (5 bases). CDR1 and CDR2 from the germline V gene are ENHRY and SYGVKD. This CDR3 is built from 14 residues.

The rearrangement links TRBV5-4 to TRBJ2-2, with D tentatively TRBD2 (5 bases). The V end was cut by 4 bases, the J end by 7 bases, with 17 bases between. The CDR3 covers 15 residues. Germline CDR1 SGHNT, CDR2 YYREEE (reference sequence). CDR3 coding DNA: TGTGCCAGCAGCCCCCGGGGTAGCGTAAACGGGGAGCTGTTTTTT. Residues: CASSPRGSVNGELFF.

The chain joins TRBV30 to TRBJ1-1, with unresolved D. The ends were cut back, 5 bases at V and 1 base at J, with 11 bases in the middle. The CDR3 has 13 amino acids. Germline V gene lookup returns CDR1 GTSNPN and CDR2 SVGIG (reference sequence). As DNA, the CDR3 is TGTGCCTGGGGAGGAGACCAGAACACTGAAGCTTTCTTT. Its protein product is CAWGGDQNTEAFF.

The V and J genes are TRBV30 and TRBJ1-2; 8 positions agree with TRBD1. Germline V gene sequence: CDR1 GTSNPN, CDR2 SVGIG (reference sequence). J gave up 4 bases and V 0 bases, and 10 bases lay outside the gene matches. The CDR3 extends over 16 amino acids. CDR3 loop: CAWSVPLTGVTYGYTF. The DNA for the CDR3 is TGTGCCTGGAGTGTACCTCTGACAGGGGTAACCTATGGCTACACCTTC.

This chain joins TRBV6-5 and TRBJ2-1, with 9 bases fitting TRBD2. Germline CDR1 MNHEY, CDR2 SVGAGI. V was pared by 6 bases and J by 9 bases, with 12 bases of the junction left unmatched. This CDR3 has 15 residues. DNA for the CDR3: TGTGCCAGCAGGCTATCGGGACTAGCTTTTGTTGAGCAGTTCTTC. Residues: CASRLSGLAFVEQFF.

The chain uses TRBV5-1 and TRBJ2-5, with 9 nucleotides matching TRBD1. The germline gives CDR1 SGHRS, CDR2 YFSETQ. CDR3 length equals 15 residues. V trimming: 4 bases; J trimming: 5 bases; junction bases outside the gene matches: 9. The chain's CDR3 is CASSQQTGGRETQYF. DNA of the CDR3: TGCGCCAGCAGCCAACAGACAGGGGGGCGTGAGACCCAGTACTTC.

The gene calls are TRBV15 and TRBJ2-5; 8 bases are shared with TRBD1. Germline V CDR1 and CDR2: LNHNV, YYDKDF (reference sequence). V was pared by 1 base and J by 5 bases, with 9 bases of the junction left unmatched. The CDR3 consists of 16 residues. The CDR3 DNA reads TGTGCCACCAGCAGAGTAGTGGGACAGGATAGGGAGACCCAGTACTTC. Residues: CATSRVVGQDRETQYF.

J is TRBJ2-2 and V is TRBV2; D gene ambiguous. The germline V gene has CDR1 SNHLY and CDR2 FYNNEI. There are 12 residues in the CDR3. The V and J ends lost 4 bases and 7 bases respectively, with 7 bases between them. The CDR3 loop is CASSGTGGELFF. DNA for the CDR3: TGTGCCAGCAGTGGAACTGGCGGGGAGCTGTTTTTT.

V is TRBV7-2 and J is TRBJ1-1; 8 bases line up with TRBD1. J lost 11 bases, V lost 0 bases, and 8 bases had no gene match. Germline lookup yields CDR1 SGHTA and CDR2 FQGNSA. The CDR3 loop spans 14 amino acids. CDR3 protein: CASSLAGWDRQAFF. The CDR3 coding sequence is TGTGCCAGCAGCTTAGCCGGTTGGGACAGGCAGGCTTTCTTT. The whole variable domain, filled in from reference TRBV7-2 and TRBJ1-1, reads GAGVSQSPSNKVTEKGKDVELRCDPISGHTALYWYRQSLGQGLEFLIYFQGNSAPDKSGLPSDRFSAERTGGSVSTLTIQRTQQEDSAVYLCASSLAGWDRQAFFGQGTRLTVV.

This chain joins TRBV19 and TRBJ2-3, with TRBD2 matching 8 bases. V shed 10 bases, J shed 6 bases, and the junction held 12 bases outside the gene matches. The CDR3 spans 14 residues. Germline-derived CDR1 and CDR2 are LNHDA and SQIVND (reference sequence). The CDR3 spells CATRDSSGGDTQYF. The CDR3 DNA reads TGTGCCACCAGGGACTCCTCGGGAGGGGATACGCAGTATTTT. Using reference TRBV19 and TRBJ2-3 for the parts outside the CDR3, the full variable domain is DGGITQSPKYLFRKEGQNVTLSCEQNLNHDAMYWYRQDPGQGLRLIYYSQIVNDFQKGDIAEGYSVSREKKESFPLTVTSAQKNPTAFYLCATRDSSGGDTQYFGPGTRLTVL.

The V call is TRBV27, the J call TRBJ2-5, with D possibly being TRBD2 (6 bases). With 0 bases removed from V and 5 bases from J, the gap between germline ends came to 13 bases. CDR3 length: 15 amino acids. Germline values: CDR1 MNHEY, CDR2 SMNVEV (reference sequence). The CDR3 DNA reads TGTGCCAGCAGTTTATCATCCCGAGGGAGGGAGACCCAGTACTTC. Translating gives CASSLSSRGRETQYF.

The chain joins TRBV16 to TRBJ2-3; 8 nucleotides match TRBD2. CDR1 is KGHSY and CDR2 is FQNENV in the germline V gene. The CDR3 contains 16 residues. The trim removed 4 bases at V and 3 bases at J, leaving 9 bases unmatched. DNA for the CDR3: TGTGCCAGCAGCCCGCCGGGACTAGGTGGGACAGATACGCAGTATTTT. Protein product: CASSPPGLGGTDTQYF.

V usage is TRBV28 and J usage is TRBJ2-7, with 8 nucleotides matching TRBD1. The V and J ends lost 2 bases and 6 bases, in that order; junction bases with no gene match: 6. This CDR3 contains 14 residues. In germline, CDR1 is MDHEN, CDR2 SYDVKM. The DNA of the CDR3 is TGTGCCAGCAGTTTACCGGACAGGGCGGGCGAGCAGTACTTC. This translates into CASSLPDRAGEQYF.

The V and J genes are TRBV7-9 and TRBJ1-2, with unresolved D. V was pared by 4 bases and J by 4 bases, with 7 bases between. Looked up from germline, CDR1 is SEHNR and CDR2 is FQNEAQ (reference sequence). This CDR3 spans 12 amino acids. CDR3 in DNA: TGTGCCAGCAGCTCTATCGGCTATGGCTACACCTTC. This gives the protein CASSSIGYGYTF.

Comments on this clone: One junction end disagrees with the germline gene, perhaps due to a read error. J is TRBJ2-7 and V is TRBV7-7; 10 nucleotides match TRBD1. CDR3 length: 14 amino acids. Germline assignment: CDR1 SSHAT and CDR2 FNYEAQ (reference sequence). CDR3 nucleotides: TGTGCTAGCAGCTCCGGGACAGGGGTCCACGAGCAGTACTTC. Amino acids: CASSSGTGVHEQYF.

This chain links TRBV4-3 with TRBJ2-1, with 12 nucleotides matching TRBD2. Germline V gene lookup returns CDR1 LGHNA and CDR2 YSLEER. The CDR3 length is 17 residues. With V trimmed by 2 bases and J by 3 bases, 5 bases remained unmatched. CDR3 sequence (DNA): TGCGCCAGCAGCCAACGACTAGCGGGGGCCCACTACAATGAGCAGTTCTTC. This sequence encodes CASSQRLAGAHYNEQFF.

This clone was detected a few times. The chain uses TRBV18 and TRBJ2-7, with 9 bases lining up with TRBD1. The CDR3 is made up of 15 amino acids. Germline V lookup: CDR1 KGHSH, CDR2 LQKENI. The V gene end was trimmed by 3 bases and the J gene end by 4 bases; junction bases not matched to a gene: 7. CDR3 amino acids: CASSPRTGEDYEQYF. CDR3 sequence (DNA): TGTGCCAGCTCACCGCGGACAGGGGAGGATTACGAGCAGTACTTC.

V and J are TRBV2 and TRBJ2-2; 16 positions match TRBD2. After removal of 11 bases from V and 6 bases from J, the junction contained 3 bases not matched to a gene. Germline V gene data show CDR1 as SNHLY and CDR2 as FYNNEI. The CDR3 is 14 amino acids. The CDR3 nucleotides read TGTGCCGGGACTAGCGGGGGGGCCGCCGGGGAGCTGTTTTTT. Residues: CAGTSGGAAGELFF.

The gene calls are TRBV7-7 and TRBJ2-2; 8 positions match TRBD1. The CDR3 spans 18 residues. Germline lookup yields CDR1 SSHAT and CDR2 FNYEAQ (reference sequence). After removal of 7 bases from V and 6 bases from J, the junction contained 19 bases not matched to a gene. CDR3 protein: CASTPGNWQGAAAGELFF. CDR3 DNA sequence: TGTGCCAGCACCCCTGGTAACTGGCAGGGGGCAGCCGCCGGGGAGCTGTTTTTT. Supplemented by reference TRBV7-7 and TRBJ2-2, the full variable domain reads GAGVSQSPRYKVTKRGQDVTLRCDPISSHATLYWYQQALGQGPEFLTYFNYEAQPDKSGLPSDRFSAERPEGSISTLTIQRTEQRDSAMYRCASTPGNWQGAAAGELFFGEGSRLTVL.

V usage is TRBV10-1 and J usage is TRBJ2-5; D is ambiguous. The CDR3 is made up of 15 amino acids. CDR1 is WNHNN, CDR2 SYGVQD, per germline (reference sequence). The germline V and J ends were trimmed by 0 bases and 1 base, with 9 bases remaining between them. The CDR3 DNA reads TGCGCCAGCAGTGAGTCTCCGACTGTCCAAGAGACCCAGTACTTC. Translated, it gives CASSESPTVQETQYF.

The rearrangement links TRBV4-2 to TRBJ1-1; D is ambiguous. The CDR3 spans 14 residues. Germline CDR1 and CDR2: LGHNA and YNFKEQ. V lost 5 bases to trimming and J lost 2 bases, with 12 bases between them. The CDR3 region is CASSGPDSNTEAFF. The CDR3 DNA follows: TGTGCCAGCAGCGGACCGGACTCTAACACTGAAGCTTTCTTT.

The genes are TRBV7-9 and TRBJ2-2, with no clear D. The CDR3 is made up of 15 amino acids. Germline CDR1 is SEHNR and CDR2 is FQNEAQ (reference sequence). Trimming took off 1 base at V and 0 bases at J, with 6 bases between the two ends. The CDR3 spells CASSLGPANTGELFF. CDR3 DNA: TGTGCCAGCAGCTTAGGGCCAGCGAACACCGGGGAGCTGTTTTTT.

This clone came up a few times. The J gene is TRBJ1-1, the V gene TRBV28, with D perhaps TRBD1 (6 bases). Germline V gene sequence: CDR1 MDHEN, CDR2 SYDVKM. The CDR3 has 14 residues. The germline V and J ends were trimmed by 6 bases and 1 base, with 12 bases remaining between them. The CDR3 sequence is CASRQGRQNTEAFF. CDR3 sequence (DNA): TGTGCCAGCAGACAGGGACGGCAGAACACTGAAGCTTTCTTT.

This chain connects TRBV2 to TRBJ1-1; D is uncertain. Germline V CDR1 and CDR2: SNHLY, FYNNEI. The V gene lost 8 bases and the J gene lost 4 bases, with 11 bases spanning the gap. The CDR3 totals 12 residues. CDR3 loop: CASFGRLTEAFF. Here the CDR3 DNA reads TGTGCCAGCTTCGGGAGGCTCACTGAAGCTTTCTTT.

The chain is built from TRBV5-1 and TRBJ2-1; D uncertain. The CDR3 is 12 residues long. V shed 5 bases and J shed 9 bases, with 12 bases lying between them. CDR1 is SGHRS, CDR2 YFSETQ, per germline. The CDR3 is CASRIQSSEQFF. CDR3 bases: TGCGCCAGCAGGATACAGAGCTCTGAGCAGTTCTTC.

This clone appeared a few times. The genes are TRBV6-4 and TRBJ2-1; 9 bases match TRBD1. The CDR3 has 15 residues. J gave up 0 bases and V 3 bases, and 0 bases lay outside the gene matches. In germline, CDR1 is MRHNA, CDR2 SNTAGT. The CDR3: CASSETGGSYNEQFF. CDR3 coding DNA: TGTGCCAGCAGTGAGACAGGGGGCTCCTACAATGAGCAGTTCTTC.

In DNA, the CDR3 is TGTGCCAGCTCGGAGCAGGGTCGTAACGAGCAGTACTTC. Its translation: CASSEQGRNEQYF. The chain couples TRBV18 to TRBJ2-7, with a weak D call TRBD1 (5 bases). The CDR3 sequence is 13 residues long. The V gene lost 6 bases and the J gene lost 5 bases, with 14 bases spanning the gap. The germline CDR1 and CDR2 sequences are KGHSH and LQKENI.

This chain uses TRBV29-1 with TRBJ2-2; 9 bases fit TRBD1. J was trimmed by 4 bases and V by 7 bases; bases with no gene match: 13. The CDR3 is 16 amino acids. Germline V gives CDR1 SQVTM, CDR2 ANQGSEA. CDR3 sequence: CSASLSGQGGTGELFF. DNA of the CDR3: TGCAGCGCCTCGTTGTCGGGACAGGGAGGCACCGGGGAGCTGTTTTTT.